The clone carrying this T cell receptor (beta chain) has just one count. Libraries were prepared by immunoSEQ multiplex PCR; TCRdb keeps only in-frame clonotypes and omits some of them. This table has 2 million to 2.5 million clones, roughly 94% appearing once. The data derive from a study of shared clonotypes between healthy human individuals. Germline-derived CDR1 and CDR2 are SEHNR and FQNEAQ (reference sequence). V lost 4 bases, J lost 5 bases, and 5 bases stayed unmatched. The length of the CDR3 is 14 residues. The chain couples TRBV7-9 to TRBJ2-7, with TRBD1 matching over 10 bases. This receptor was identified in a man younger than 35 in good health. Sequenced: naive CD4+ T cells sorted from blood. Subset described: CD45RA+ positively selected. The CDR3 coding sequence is TGTGCCAGCAGCTACCGGGACAGGGGCGACGAGCAGTACTTC. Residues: CASSYRDRGDEQYF.